These 23 T cell receptor beta chains were all obtained from the same sample, sequenced in a study of shared clonotypes between healthy human individuals. Repertoires were generated with immunoSEQ multiplex PCR, while TCRdb's copy carries only in-frame clones and drops some. The sample yields about 480,000 clones, 60% to 80% seen once. Material for sequencing was PBMCs. These receptors were collected from a woman aged 35 to 49 in good health. Some clones in this sample may be carry-over from other donors' samples.

The V gene is TRBV7-9, the J gene TRBJ2-3; D remains ambiguous. Germline CDR1 SEHNR, CDR2 FQNEAQ (reference sequence). Trimming took 5 bases from V and 0 from J, leaving 9 bases between them. The CDR3 contains 14 residues. CDR3 in amino acids: CASSLSDSTDTQYF. The CDR3, as DNA: TGTGCCAGCAGCCTCTCGGACAGCACAGATACGCAGTATTTT.

V usage is TRBV5-1 and J usage is TRBJ1-3; D unresolved. The CDR3 extends over 14 amino acids. Germline CDR1 SGHRS, CDR2 YFSETQ. Trimming took 0 bases from V and 0 from J, leaving 4 bases between them. This chain's CDR3 is CASSLASSGNTIYF. CDR3 nucleotides: TGCGCCAGCAGCTTGGCCAGCTCTGGAAACACCATATATTTT.

A word on this clone: A far larger clone is only one base removed, so a read error is likely. V gene TRBV21-1 combines with J gene TRBJ1-2; the D call TRBD1 from the table was never checked on the DNA. TRBV21-1 is a pseudogene locus. The length of the CDR3 is 11 residues. This CDR3 reads CASGTEGSETF. CDR3 DNA sequence: TGTGCCAGCGGGACAGAGGGGAGTGAGACCTTC.

The genes are TRBV2 and TRBJ2-5; maybe TRBD1 (6 bases). CDR3 size: 13 residues. In germline, CDR1 is SNHLY, CDR2 FYNNEI. V dropped 3 bases and J dropped 3 bases, with 8 bases sitting between them. This chain's CDR3 is CASSDRDKETQYF. CDR3 coding DNA: TGTGCCAGCAGTGACAGGGACAAAGAGACCCAGTACTTC.

This clone has only one observation. The V call is TRBV5-4, the J call TRBJ1-2; unclear D gene. CDR1 and CDR2 from the germline V gene are SGHNT and YYREEE (reference sequence). Trimming left V 0 bases short and J 6 bases short, with 15 bases between. The CDR3 is 15 residues long. Here the CDR3 reads CASSLDSRQTDGYTF. DNA of the CDR3: TGTGCCAGCAGCTTGGATTCCAGGCAAACCGATGGCTACACCTTC.

V is TRBV28 and J is TRBJ2-3; TRBD2 agrees at 9 bases. Germline lookup yields CDR1 MDHEN and CDR2 SYDVKM. V lost 5 bases and J lost 3; bases outside the gene matches: 9. The CDR3 contains 16 residues. The CDR3 reads CASSITLAGFTDTQYF. For the CDR3, the DNA is TGTGCCAGCAGTATAACACTAGCGGGTTTTACAGATACGCAGTATTTT.

The chain employs TRBV6-1 and TRBJ1-1, with 8 bases that match TRBD1. V lost 5 bases, J lost 2 bases, and 7 bases stayed unmatched. The CDR3 has 15 residues. CDR1 and CDR2 (germline): MNHNS, SASEGT. The CDR3 coding sequence is TGTGCCAGCAGTATCCGACAGGGGATCAACACTGAAGCTTTCTTT. Its protein is CASSIRQGINTEAFF.

CDR3: CAISEVNGEGNTIYF. CDR3 DNA: TGTGCCATCAGTGAAGTGAATGGTGAGGGAAACACCATATATTTT. The chain links TRBV10-3 to TRBJ1-3, with D unclear. The CDR3 totals 15 residues. CDR1 and CDR2 (germline): ENHRY, SYGVKD. V lost 3 bases and J lost 4, with 13 bases in between.

The table lists this clone with a count of one. This chain links TRBV11-3 with TRBJ2-3, with D hard to call. Germline V gene lookup returns CDR1 SGHNT and CDR2 YENEEA. CDR3 length: 16 amino acids. V gave up 3 bases and J gave up 1 base, with 14 bases separating them. The CDR3 DNA follows: TGTGCCAGCAGCTTGAATCGGCCAGCAGGCACAGATACGCAGTATTTT. It is translated as CASSLNRPAGTDTQYF.

The table lists this clone with a count of one. The V call is TRBV10-3, the J call TRBJ1-6; a weak D match, TRBD1 (6 bases). Trimming stripped 7 bases from V and 12 bases from J, with 13 bases between. There are 12 residues in the CDR3. Per germline, CDR1 ENHRY and CDR2 SYGVKD. Written as DNA, the CDR3 is TGTGCCATCAAATCACAGGGAGAACCCCTCCACTTT. Its protein is CAIKSQGEPLHF.

The rearrangement links TRBV7-2 to TRBJ1-1; 9 nucleotides match TRBD1. V dropped 5 bases and J dropped 1; count of bases not matched to a gene: 5. CDR1 SGHTA and CDR2 FQGNSA come from the germline V gene. The CDR3 is 15 residues long. CDR3 coding DNA: TGTGCCAGCAGCCCTACAGGGGGCGCGAACACTGAAGCTTTCTTT. It is translated as CASSPTGGANTEAFF.

The chain employs TRBV7-9 and TRBJ1-1; 7 bases match TRBD1. J gave up 1 base and V 3 bases, and 5 bases lay outside the gene matches. Per germline, CDR1 SEHNR and CDR2 FQNEAQ (reference sequence). There are 15 residues in the CDR3. CDR3 region: CASSFRTGPNTEAFF. For the CDR3, the DNA is TGTGCCAGCAGCTTCCGGACAGGACCGAACACTGAAGCTTTCTTT.

The chain has TRBV15 and TRBJ2-3, with D maybe TRBD1 (6 bases). This CDR3 has 16 amino acids. The germline gives CDR1 LNHNV, CDR2 YYDKDF (reference sequence). V was trimmed by 5 bases and J by 4 bases, leaving 19 bases between them. The CDR3 sequence is CATSGGTGSGPDTQYF. In nucleotides, the CDR3 is TGTGCCACCAGCGGAGGAACAGGGTCGGGCCCAGATACGCAGTATTTT.

The rearrangement uses TRBV5-1 and TRBJ1-2; D is unclear. This CDR3 is built from 14 residues. Between the trimmed V and J ends, which lost 2 bases and 2 bases, there was a span of 10 bases. Germline V gives CDR1 SGHRS, CDR2 YFSETQ. CDR3 amino acids: CASSLSDLNYGYTF. CDR3 DNA: TGCGCCAGCAGCTTATCAGACTTGAACTATGGCTACACCTTC.

Of note for this clone: A single base separates this from a much larger clone, so it may be a read error. The V gene is TRBV11-2, the J gene TRBJ2-5; D is undetermined. The ends were cut back, 4 bases at V and 5 bases at J, with 5 bases in the middle. The CDR3 is 11 amino acids. Looked up from germline, CDR1 is SGHAT and CDR2 is FQNNGV. The DNA of the CDR3 is TGTGCCAGCAGCTCCCGGGAGACCCAGTACTTC. This sequence encodes CASSSRETQYF.

This clone was counted between two and nine times. The chain uses TRBV5-4 and TRBJ2-2; D not resolved. The germline V gene encodes CDR1 SGHNT and CDR2 YYREEE (reference sequence). V lost 3 bases and J 5 bases, leaving 14 bases between the germline ends. The CDR3 runs to 15 residues. DNA for the CDR3: TGTGCCAGCAGCTACGACCCTAGGAGTACCGGGGAGCTGTTTTTT. Translating it yields CASSYDPRSTGELFF.

V gene TRBV7-2 combines with J gene TRBJ2-7; D is uncertain. Germline lookup yields CDR1 SGHTA and CDR2 FQGNSA. CDR3 size: 13 residues. V was cut by 1 base and J by 6 bases, with 10 bases left in between. The CDR3 loop reads CASSLGPQFEQYF. DNA for the CDR3: TGTGCCAGCAGCTTAGGGCCCCAATTCGAGCAGTACTTC.

This chain links TRBV6-5 with TRBJ2-7, with 7 bases identical to TRBD1. CDR1 and CDR2 from the germline V gene are MNHEY and SVGAGI. Germline trimming cut 0 bases from V and 2 bases from J; bases unmatched to any gene: 4. CDR3 length: 15 amino acids. The CDR3 sequence is CASSYSGQITYEQYF. DNA for the CDR3: TGTGCCAGCAGTTACTCGGGACAGATCACCTACGAGCAGTACTTC.

This clone came up a few times. Other DNA sequences within the sample encode an identical CDR3. The CDR3 DNA sequence: TGTGCCAGCAGCTCGACAGGGGGTGAGCAGTTCTTC. The encoded protein is CASSSTGGEQFF. This chain connects TRBV7-3 to TRBJ2-1; 9 positions agree with TRBD1. With V trimmed by 4 bases and J by 9 bases, 1 base remained unmatched. From germline, CDR1 is SGHTA and CDR2 FQGTGA. The CDR3 has 12 amino acids.

At least ten counts were recorded for this clone. The chain links TRBV5-5 to TRBJ2-5; D ambiguous. CDR3 length equals 16 residues. The germline CDR1 and CDR2 sequences are SGHKS and YYEKEE (reference sequence). The V end lost 0 bases, the J end lost 0 bases, and 12 bases lay between the germline ends. The CDR3 spells CASSLEQFGDQETQYF. The CDR3 DNA is TGTGCCAGCAGCTTGGAGCAGTTCGGCGACCAAGAGACCCAGTACTTC.

The chain is built from TRBV5-4 and TRBJ1-3; D unresolved. CDR3 length: 15 amino acids. Trimming shortened V by 0 bases and J by 0 bases, and 7 bases separated the two germline ends. Germline lookup yields CDR1 SGHNT and CDR2 YYREEE (reference sequence). The CDR3 reads CASSLDRYSGNTIYF. The CDR3 DNA reads as TGTGCCAGCAGCTTGGACAGATACTCTGGAAACACCATATATTTT.

This chain joins TRBV28 and TRBJ1-6, with 7 bases aligning to TRBD1. Looked up from germline, CDR1 is MDHEN and CDR2 is SYDVKM. With V trimmed by 5 bases and J by 8 bases, 9 bases remained unmatched. There are 15 residues in the CDR3. The CDR3 is CASSGIDRDDSPLHF. As DNA, the CDR3 is TGTGCCAGCAGTGGGATCGACAGGGATGATTCACCCCTCCACTTT.

The chain is built from TRBV5-1 and TRBJ1-2; TRBD1 agrees at 8 bases. The CDR3 sequence is 14 residues long. The germline CDR1 and CDR2 sequences are SGHRS and YFSETQ. The V segment lost 3 bases and the J segment 4 bases; nucleotides outside the gene matches: 5. The CDR3 loop is CASSSTGVGYGYTF. The CDR3 DNA sequence: TGCGCCAGCAGCTCGACAGGGGTAGGCTATGGCTACACCTTC.